The 24 T cell receptor beta chains listed next were all sequenced from one sample in a study of shared clonotypes between healthy human individuals (dated by TCRdb to the early 2020s). Library construction relied on the immunoSEQ multiplex PCR assay. In its TCRdb copy, this immuneACCESS table keeps in-frame sequences only and misses some clones. Where compared with another copy, unresolved V genes explain less than half of these, and the others have no known cause. The sample contains roughly 1,100,000 clones, around 76% of them found a single time. The ten biggest clones cover roughly 1.4% of the sample. The specimen sequenced was memory CD4+ T cells sorted from blood. This specimen's cell subset or site label, per the study, means: CD45RA-negative fraction. The receptors derive from a man between 18 and 29 years old in good health.

The J gene is TRBJ2-5, the V gene TRBV5-1; 7 bases align to TRBD2. CDR1 SGHRS and CDR2 YFSETQ come from the germline V gene. This CDR3 region has 15 residues. J was trimmed by 4 bases and V by 4 bases; bases with no gene match: 10. The CDR3, as DNA: TGCGCCAGCAGCCGAAGGGCTAGCGGTATAGAGACCCAGTACTTC. Protein: CASSRRASGIETQYF.

V gene TRBV9 combines with J gene TRBJ2-1; 9 nucleotides match TRBD2. V lost 3 bases and J lost 7; bases outside the gene matches: 8. The CDR3 totals 15 residues. Germline V gives CDR1 SGDLS, CDR2 YYNGEE. DNA for the CDR3: TGTGCCAGCAGCGGGCGGGGACTAGCAAATAATGAGCAGTTCTTC. Its translation: CASSGRGLANNEQFF.

The rearrangement links TRBV2 to TRBJ2-5; TRBD2 matches 11 bases. The length of the CDR3 is 15 residues. The V gene's germline CDR1 is SNHLY and CDR2 FYNNEI. V trimming: 8 bases; J trimming: 0 bases; junction bases outside the gene matches: 5. The CDR3 DNA reads TGTGCCAGCCGACAGGGACTAGCGGACCAAGAGACCCAGTACTTC. It specifies CASRQGLADQETQYF.

Remarks on this clone: The same CDR3 arises from other DNA sequences in this sample as well. Here the CDR3 DNA reads TGTGCCAGCAGCTTAATGGGACAGGGTTCCGAAGCTTTCTTT. This encodes CASSLMGQGSEAFF. The gene calls are TRBV7-9 and TRBJ1-1; TRBD1 agrees at 9 bases. Trimming at V came to 2 bases and at J to 8 bases, leaving 6 bases not matched to a gene. This CDR3 contains 14 residues. Per germline, CDR1 SEHNR and CDR2 FQNEAQ (reference sequence). Together with reference TRBV7-9 and TRBJ1-1, the CDR3 gives the full variable domain: DTGVSQNPRHKITKRGQNVTFRCDPISEHNRLYWYRQTLGQGPEFLTYFQNEAQLEKSRLLSDRFSAERPKGSFSTLEIQRTEQGDSAMYLCASSLMGQGSEAFFGQGTRLTVV.

The chain links TRBV2 to TRBJ1-6; the D is unclear. The V end was cut by 0 bases, the J end by 9 bases, with 6 bases between. Germline lookup yields CDR1 SNHLY and CDR2 FYNNEI. CDR3 size: 13 residues. The CDR3 DNA follows: TGTGCCAGCAGTGAAGCATTAGGTTCACCCCTCCACTTT. Protein sequence: CASSEALGSPLHF.

The chain combines TRBV7-2 with TRBJ2-1; 8 bases map to TRBD2. V lost 0 bases and J lost 2; bases outside the gene matches: 0. Per the germline V gene, CDR1 is SGHTA and CDR2 is FQGNSA. The CDR3 spans 15 residues. The CDR3 nucleotides read TGTGCCAGCAGCTTAGCGCGGGGGGCCTACAATGAGCAGTTCTTC. Translation: CASSLARGAYNEQFF.

This chain joins TRBV6-1 and TRBJ1-6; 7 bases are a match to TRBD1. Looked up from germline, CDR1 is MNHNS and CDR2 is SASEGT. The CDR3 is made up of 16 amino acids. With 0 bases clipped from V and 10 bases from J, the junction kept 9 bases outside the gene matches. Here the CDR3 DNA reads TGTGCCAGCAGTGAAGCAACAGGGGTTAAGCGATCACCCCTCCACTTT. As protein: CASSEATGVKRSPLHF.

The rearrangement joins TRBV2 to TRBJ2-2, with 13 nucleotides matching TRBD2. Germline lookup yields CDR1 SNHLY and CDR2 FYNNEI. This CDR3 has 18 residues. J lost 5 bases, V lost 6 bases, and 12 bases had no gene match. The CDR3, as DNA: TGTGCCAGCAGAGGAGCGGGACTAGCGGGGTGGGGTACCGGGGAGCTGTTTTTT. Its protein product is CASRGAGLAGWGTGELFF.

The chain employs TRBV19 and TRBJ2-3; 12 nucleotides line up with TRBD2. Germline assignment: CDR1 LNHDA and CDR2 SQIVND (reference sequence). V gave up 7 bases and J gave up 5 bases; unmatched junction bases: 1. The CDR3 is 13 residues long. The CDR3 is CASTGLAGDTQYF. Written as DNA, the CDR3 is TGTGCCAGTACGGGACTAGCGGGAGATACGCAGTATTTT.

In this sample, this clone turned up once. The V and J genes are TRBV10-3 and TRBJ1-1, with 7 bases fitting TRBD1. The CDR3 is 17 amino acids. CDR1 is ENHRY and CDR2 is SYGVKD in the germline V gene. J gave up 1 base and V 3 bases, and 11 bases lay outside the gene matches. The CDR3 DNA follows: TGTGCCATCAGTGACTCACCAAAGACAGGGCAGAACACTGAAGCTTTCTTT. Its translation is CAISDSPKTGQNTEAFF.

The chain links TRBV30 to TRBJ2-6, with 8 positions matching TRBD1. Germline V gene lookup returns CDR1 GTSNPN and CDR2 SVGIG (reference sequence). Unmatched junction bases numbered 5, after V lost 4 bases and J lost 3 bases. The CDR3 is 15 residues long. This CDR3 is CAWTGQGFGANVLTF. In DNA, the CDR3 is TGTGCCTGGACCGGACAGGGATTTGGGGCCAACGTCCTGACTTTC.

Details on this clone: Other DNA sequences in the sample encode the same CDR3. The V call is TRBV19, the J call TRBJ2-2; maybe TRBD2 (6 bases). CDR1 is LNHDA and CDR2 is SQIVND in the germline V gene (reference sequence). This CDR3 comprises 14 residues. V was cut by 3 bases and J by 5 bases, with 10 bases left in between. The CDR3 DNA sequence: TGTGCCAGTAGTATTAGCGGTGGAACCGGGGAGCTGTTTTTT. It translates to CASSISGGTGELFF.

This chain joins TRBV11-2 and TRBJ1-2; no clear D gene. Trimming removed 4 bases from V and 5 bases from J, with 5 bases in between. Germline loops: CDR1 SGHAT, CDR2 FQNNGV. This CDR3 spans 11 amino acids. CDR3 protein: CASSSQYGYTF. The CDR3 DNA reads TGTGCCAGCAGCTCCCAATATGGCTACACCTTC.

This chain joins TRBV5-6 and TRBJ2-3; a weak D match, TRBD2 (6 bases). V lost 4 bases and J lost 2, with 11 bases in between. Per the germline V gene, CDR1 is SGHDT and CDR2 is YYEEEE. The CDR3 contains 14 residues. CDR3 amino acids: CASSRDLNTDTQYF. Written as DNA, the CDR3 is TGTGCCAGCAGCCGGGACTTAAACACAGATACGCAGTATTTT.

This clone was seen more than once but under ten times. J is TRBJ2-2 and V is TRBV2, with D hard to call. CDR3 length equals 12 residues. V was clipped by 7 bases and J by 2 bases, with 5 bases between them. CDR1 is SNHLY, CDR2 FYNNEI, per germline. The CDR3 nucleotides are TGTGCCAGCAAAAGTAACACCGGGGAGCTGTTTTTT. Residues: CASKSNTGELFF.

This chain connects TRBV7-6 to TRBJ2-7; the match to TRBD2 covers 8 bases. Germline V lookup: CDR1 SGHVS, CDR2 FNYEAQ. The CDR3 contains 13 residues. The V and J ends lost 2 bases and 3 bases, in that order; junction bases with no gene match: 0. CDR3 sequence: CASSLRGGYEQYF. The CDR3 DNA is TGTGCCAGCAGCTTACGGGGGGGCTACGAGCAGTACTTC.

The chain uses TRBV5-1 and TRBJ1-2, with D hard to call. Germline V gives CDR1 SGHRS, CDR2 YFSETQ. This CDR3 has 17 residues. Trimming removed 5 bases at V and 3 bases at J, with 23 bases between. The CDR3 reads CASRPDPRGTPHYGYTF. As DNA, the CDR3 is TGCGCCAGCAGACCCGACCCGCGGGGAACCCCCCACTATGGCTACACCTTC.

This clone was observed many times. The chain combines TRBV30 with TRBJ2-5; D remains unclear. Germline V gene data show CDR1 as GTSNPN and CDR2 as SVGIG (reference sequence). Trimming removed 4 bases from V and 6 bases from J, with 9 bases in between. The CDR3 spans 11 residues. CDR3 residues: CAWIIKQTQYF. The CDR3 DNA is TGTGCCTGGATCATTAAGCAGACCCAGTACTTC.

The chain uses TRBV30 and TRBJ1-6; perhaps TRBD1 as D (5 bases). This CDR3 has 18 residues. In germline, CDR1 is GTSNPN, CDR2 SVGIG (reference sequence). Between the trimmed V and J ends, which lost 3 bases and 5 bases, there was a span of 23 bases. CDR3 DNA: TGTGCCTGGAGGGGGGTCTCGGGACGGAGCGTGAATAATTCACCCCTCCACTTT. Its translation: CAWRGVSGRSVNNSPLHF.

This chain joins TRBV6-1 and TRBJ1-5; D not resolved. V was cut by 4 bases and J by 5 bases, with 9 bases left in between. From germline, CDR1 is MNHNS and CDR2 SASEGT. This CDR3 has 13 residues. The CDR3 region is CASSGKRDQPQHF. Written as DNA, the CDR3 is TGTGCCAGCAGTGGAAAGCGTGATCAGCCCCAGCATTTT.

The V call is TRBV5-3, the J call TRBJ2-2; 8 bases agree with TRBD1. TRBV5-3 qualifies as an ORF whose function is uncertain. Unmatched junction bases numbered 8, after V lost 4 bases and J lost 3 bases. The CDR3 extends over 16 amino acids. CDR3 in DNA: TGTGCCAGAAGCCCGCGGACAGGGTCGTACACCGGGGAGCTGTTTTTT. This codes for CARSPRTGSYTGELFF.

The chain recombines TRBV21-1 with TRBJ2-3. TRBV21-1 is reported as a pseudogene. The CDR3 spans 15 residues. As DNA, the CDR3 is TGTGCCAGCACCCTTCGGGGGCCGATCACAGATACGCAGTATTTT. Translated: CASTLRGPITDTQYF.

The rearrangement uses TRBV28 and TRBJ1-4; TRBD1 is a possible D gene (5 bases). The CDR3 is 15 amino acids. The ends were cut back, 6 bases at V and 6 bases at J, with 17 bases in the middle. Germline CDR1 is MDHEN and CDR2 is SYDVKM. The CDR3: CASRGEGRGDEKLFF. CDR3 in DNA: TGTGCCAGCAGAGGGGAGGGCAGAGGAGATGAAAAACTGTTTTTT. Drawing the rest from reference TRBV28 and TRBJ1-4, the complete variable domain is DVKVTQSSRYLVKRTGEKVFLECVQDMDHENMFWYRQDPGLGLRLIYFSYDVKMKEKGDIPEGYSVSREKKERFSLILESASTNQTSMYLCASRGEGRGDEKLFFGSGTQLSVL.

This clone was picked up one time. The chain combines TRBV4-1 with TRBJ2-2; D gene unclear. This CDR3 is 17 amino acids long. The V end was cut by 4 bases, the J end by 4 bases, with 19 bases between. Germline V gene sequence: CDR1 MGHRA, CDR2 YSYEKL. The CDR3: CASSPLPVVKGTGELFF. The CDR3 DNA reads as TGCGCCAGCAGCCCCTTGCCGGTGGTAAAGGGCACCGGGGAGCTGTTTTTT.